The rows below give T cell receptor beta chains drawn from one sample of a study of radiotherapy plus CTLA-4 blockade in lung cancer. The protocol was immunoSEQ multiplex PCR, while the TCRdb copy is restricted to in-frame clones and leaves out a portion. The sample lists roughly 66,000 clones; around 86% were seen once. The source material was peripheral blood, sampled from a patient treated with radiotherapy plus ipilimumab. These receptors were taken from a human donor with non-small cell lung cancer who had a partial response to radiotherapy plus ipilimumab. Both conserved end residues are part of each CDR3. Each record gives: V gene, CDR3 protein.

v_gene: TRBV2; CDR3aa: CASLPGQLNTEAFF
v_gene: TRBV5-1; CDR3aa: CASSEPGLETGELFF
v_gene: TRBV5-5; CDR3aa: CASRTTGGSYEQYF
v_gene: TRBV5-1; CDR3aa: CASSLRPERSNTGELFF
v_gene: TRBV5-1; CDR3aa: CASSLAGGPSYEQYF
v_gene: TRBV28; CDR3aa: CATQRYPEAFF
v_gene: TRBV28; CDR3aa: CASSRREFNNEQFF
v_gene: TRBV23-1; CDR3aa: CASSQRTGNEKLFF
v_gene: TRBV7-9; CDR3aa: CASNAGFSGNTIYF
v_gene: TRBV5-1; CDR3aa: CASSPVGTGSAGANVLTF
v_gene: TRBV7-3; CDR3aa: CASSPGTLQGYGYTF
v_gene: TRBV6-5; CDR3aa: CASSYSTGDYTF
v_gene: TRBV5-1; CDR3aa: CASSLSTSGGGPDTQYF
v_gene: TRBV7-9; CDR3aa: CASSPLAESYEQYF
v_gene: TRBV7-3; CDR3aa: CASSTNRDTEAFF
v_gene: TRBV5-6; CDR3aa: CASRYGDSYTDTQYF
v_gene: TRBV19; CDR3aa: CASSIDEGASGELFF
v_gene: TRBV27; CDR3aa: CASSLVQNNSPLHF